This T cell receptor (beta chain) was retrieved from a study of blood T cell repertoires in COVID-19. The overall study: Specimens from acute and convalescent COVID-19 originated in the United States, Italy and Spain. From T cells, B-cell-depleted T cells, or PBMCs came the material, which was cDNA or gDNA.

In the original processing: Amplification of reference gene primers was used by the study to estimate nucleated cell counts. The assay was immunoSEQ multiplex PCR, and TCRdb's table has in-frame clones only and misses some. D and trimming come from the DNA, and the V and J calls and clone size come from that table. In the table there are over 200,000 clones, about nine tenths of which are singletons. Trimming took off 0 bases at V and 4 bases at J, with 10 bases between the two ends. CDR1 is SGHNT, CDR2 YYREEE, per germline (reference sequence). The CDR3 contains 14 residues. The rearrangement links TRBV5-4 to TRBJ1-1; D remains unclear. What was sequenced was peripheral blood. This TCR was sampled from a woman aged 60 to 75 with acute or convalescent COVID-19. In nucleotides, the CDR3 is TGTGCCAGCAGCTTGGACCCGGTATCCACTGAAGCTTTCTTT. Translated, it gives CASSLDPVSTEAFF.